This is a list of T cell receptor beta chains from one sample in a study of blood T cell repertoires in COVID-19. Sequencing used immunoSEQ multiplex PCR; TCRdb keeps in-frame clones, though not all of them. This sample has fewer than 200,000 clones, with roughly 81% found just once. The sample taken for sequencing was peripheral blood. The receptor source for this set is an elderly woman with COVID-19, enrolled during active disease. Each CDR3 is given with its conserved first and last residue. Each record gives: clone size, V gene, D gene, J gene, CDR3 DNA, CDR3 protein. D genes are given only for firm matches. The size of a clone is reported for some rows only, either as once, few or many, or as a class for expanded clones.

NA	TRBV6-5	NA	TRBJ1-1	TGTGCCAGCAGGGGTCCCGGGACACCTACCGAAGCTTTCTTT	CASRGPGTPTEAFF
NA	TRBV20-1	NA	TRBJ2-1	TGCAGTGCTAGTCAGGTGCTGGACAATGAGCAGTTCTTC	CSASQVLDNEQFF
NA	TRBV24-1	NA	TRBJ2-2	TGTGCCACCAGTGACCACAGGGTCGGGGAGCTGTTTTTT	CATSDHRVGELFF
once	TRBV6-5	TRBD1	TRBJ1-4	TGTGCCAGCAGTTCCGGACAGGGTGGTCTGTTTTTT	CASSSGQGGLFF
NA	TRBV18	NA	TRBJ1-1	TGTGCCAGCTCAAGCAGGGAGAACACTGAAGCTTTCTTT	CASSSRENTEAFF
NA	TRBV18	NA	TRBJ1-6	TGTGCCAGCTCACCACGGGCAGGGGTTAATTCACCCCTCCACTTT	CASSPRAGVNSPLHF
NA	TRBV9	NA	TRBJ1-1	TGTGCCAGCAGCGTAGCTACAAGGAGGGGGAGGGTCGAGACTGAAGCTTTCTTT	CASSVATRRGRVETEAFF
NA	TRBV11-3	NA	TRBJ2-7	TGTGCCAGCAGCTTTCGCGGATCCTACGAGCAGTACTTC	CASSFRGSYEQYF
NA	TRBV6-5	NA	TRBJ1-2	TGTGCCAGCAGCCTTGGGAGGGACGGCTACACCTTC	CASSLGRDGYTF
NA	TRBV27	TRBD1	TRBJ2-7	TGTGCCAGCAGTTTATCCTCTCGGGGACAGACCTACGAGCAGTACTTC	CASSLSSRGQTYEQYF
NA	TRBV6-1	NA	TRBJ1-2	TGTGCCAGCAGTGAAGCAGTGGCACAGACAGAAACTTATGGCTACACCTTC	CASSEAVAQTETYGYTF
NA	TRBV27	NA	TRBJ1-5	TGTGCCAGCAGTTTATCGGGGGGGGCGGGTCAGCCCCAGCATTTT	CASSLSGGAGQPQHF
NA	TRBV11-2	NA	TRBJ2-1	TGTGCCAGCAGCCCATCCGGGTTCCGAGATGAGCAGTTCTTC	CASSPSGFRDEQFF
NA	TRBV7-9	NA	TRBJ2-7	TGTGCCAGCACCCCAGAGGGTAGATACGAGCAGTACTTC	CASTPEGRYEQYF
NA	TRBV7-6	TRBD2	TRBJ2-1	TGTGCCAGCAGCTTATCTACCGGGAGGGGCTACAATGAGCAGTTCTTC	CASSLSTGRGYNEQFF
few	TRBV27	TRBD1	TRBJ1-2	TGTGCCAGCTCATTCTTGGACAGGGTGGGCGGCTACACCTTC	CASSFLDRVGGYTF
NA	TRBV2	NA	TRBJ1-2	TGTGCCAGCGAACAGCAGGAGGCCTTAGCTAACTATGGCTACACCTTC	CASEQQEALANYGYTF
once	TRBV25-1	NA	TRBJ2-7	TGTGCCAGCAGTGCCGGACGGGGGATGTCCGAGCAGTACTTC	CASSAGRGMSEQYF
NA	TRBV3-1/TRBV3-2	NA	TRBJ1-1	TGTGCCAGCAGCCAAGAATTCGGCACTCAGGGAACTGAAGCTTTCTTT	CASSQEFGTQGTEAFF
NA	TRBV5-1	TRBD1	TRBJ2-7	TGCGCCAGCAGCTTAAGGACAGGCCCTCCCGGGGAGCAGTACTTC	CASSLRTGPPGEQYF
NA	TRBV9	NA	TRBJ1-4	TGTGCCAGCAGCTCCGGCGGGGGAGCGGGTGAAAAACTGTTTTTT	CASSSGGGAGEKLFF
NA	TRBV28	TRBD2	TRBJ2-3	TGTGCCAGCACAGCGGGAGGGGGAGATACGCAGTATTTT	CASTAGGGDTQYF
NA	TRBV29-1	NA	TRBJ1-1	TGCAGCGTCCTACGACCCATAGGAGCTGAAGCTTTCTTT	CSVLRPIGAEAFF
NA	TRBV7-8	NA	TRBJ1-6	TGTGCCAGCAGCTTAGGGGCGGGAGATAATTCACCCCTCCACTTT	CASSLGAGDNSPLHF
NA	TRBV27	TRBD1	TRBJ1-1	TGTGCCAGCGGGAGACAGGGCATGAACACTGAAGCTTTCTTT	CASGRQGMNTEAFF
NA	TRBV7-8	NA	TRBJ2-7	TGTGCCAGCAGCTTAGATGGCAGGTCCTACGAGCAGTACTTC	CASSLDGRSYEQYF
NA	TRBV5-1	TRBD1	TRBJ2-7	TGCGCCAGCAGCTTCGGGACAGGGAGCTCCTACGAGCAGTACTTC	CASSFGTGSSYEQYF
NA	TRBV11-2	TRBD1	TRBJ2-7	TGTGCCAGCAGCTTAAACAGGGGTGTTTCCTACGAGCAGTACTTC	CASSLNRGVSYEQYF
NA	TRBV27	TRBD2	TRBJ2-2	TGTGCCAGCAGTTTGGGGGGAAGACGACAGCGGGAGAGGGGCACCGGGGAGCTGTTTTTT	CASSLGGRRQRERGTGELFF
NA	TRBV30	TRBD2	TRBJ2-2	TGTGCCTCTGGGCCTAGCGGGGGTTTACCTACAACAAACACCGGGGAGCTGTTTTTT	CASGPSGGLPTTNTGELFF
once	TRBV6-5	NA	TRBJ2-1	TGTGCCAGCAGTTACTCGAGCGACATGAGGGTTGGTGAGCAGTTCTTC	CASSYSSDMRVGEQFF
NA	TRBV2	TRBD1	TRBJ2-2	TGTGCCAGCCTCGGCGGACAGGGAGCCACCGGGGAGCTGTTTTTT	CASLGGQGATGELFF
NA	TRBV28	NA	TRBJ2-1	TGTGCCAGCAGTCACGGGACAACCATCAATGAGCAGTTCTTC	CASSHGTTINEQFF
NA	TRBV7-8	TRBD1	TRBJ2-1	TGTGCCACTGGGACAGGGATCGTCTACAATGAGCAGTTCTTC	CATGTGIVYNEQFF
NA	TRBV15	NA	TRBJ1-5	TGTGCCACCAGCAGAATGCGGGGGGTCAATCAGCCCCAGCATTTT	CATSRMRGVNQPQHF
few	TRBV5-1	NA	TRBJ2-7	TGCGCCAGCAGCTTGGCCAGGGGAGCCTACGAGCAGTACTTC	CASSLARGAYEQYF
NA	TRBV10-3	NA	TRBJ2-1	TGTGCCATCAGTGAGTTCACAGCTAATGAGCAGTTCTTC	CAISEFTANEQFF
NA	TRBV10-3	TRBD2	TRBJ2-3	TGTGCCATCAGGGACCTAGCGGGTGGCACAGATACGCAGTATTTT	CAIRDLAGGTDTQYF
NA	TRBV4-1	NA	TRBJ1-5	TGCGCCAGCAGCCAATATAGCAATCAGCCCCAGCATTTT	CASSQYSNQPQHF
NA	TRBV6-5	TRBD2	TRBJ2-1	TGTGCCAGCAGGGGGGGACTAGCGGCCTACAATGAGCAGTTCTTC	CASRGGLAAYNEQFF
NA	TRBV6-2/TRBV6-3	NA	TRBJ1-1	TGTGCCAGCAGTTACGGGAGAGGCCGCACTGAAGCTTTCTTT	CASSYGRGRTEAFF
NA	TRBV2	TRBD2	TRBJ2-1	TGTGCCAGCAGTGTCGGAGGACTAGCGGAGCAGTTCTTC	CASSVGGLAEQFF
few	TRBV29-1	TRBD2	TRBJ2-1	TGCAGCACCGAACTCGGGACTACCTACAATGAGCAGTTCTTC	CSTELGTTYNEQFF
NA	TRBV7-7	TRBD2	TRBJ2-5	TGTGCCAGCAGCTTGTCGACTAGCGGGCAGACCCAGTACTTC	CASSLSTSGQTQYF
NA	TRBV2	TRBD1	TRBJ1-2	TGTGCCAGCAGCGGGACAGCGCTTAACTATGGCTACACCTTC	CASSGTALNYGYTF
NA	TRBV19	TRBD1	TRBJ1-2	TGTGCCAGTAGTCGGACAGGGGGATACAAAGGCTACACCTTC	CASSRTGGYKGYTF
NA	TRBV21-1	NA	TRBJ1-5	TGTGCCAGCAGCTTGCTTGTCAGGTTTCCCCAACAGCCCCAGCATTTT	CASSLLVRFPQQPQHF
few	TRBV5-1	NA	TRBJ2-1	TGCGCCAGCAGCTTGGGGAGGGGCCTCCCCGATGAGCAGTTCTTC	CASSLGRGLPDEQFF
NA	TRBV5-5	TRBD2	TRBJ2-1	TGTGCCAGCAGCCTAGCGGGATTGTCCTACAATGAGCAGTTCTTC	CASSLAGLSYNEQFF
NA	TRBV3-1/TRBV3-2	TRBD2	TRBJ2-5	TGTGCCAGCAGCCAAGAAAAGGGGCTAGCGGGAGTCACGGGGGAGACCCAGTACTTC	CASSQEKGLAGVTGETQYF
NA	TRBV25-1	TRBD1	TRBJ2-7	TGTGCCAGCAGTGACGACAGGGCATCCTACGAGCAGTACTTC	CASSDDRASYEQYF
NA	TRBV24-1	TRBD1	TRBJ1-2	TGTGCCACCAGTGACACACAGGGGAAAGGCTACACCTTC	CATSDTQGKGYTF
NA	TRBV29-1	NA	TRBJ1-1	TGCAGCGTTGAAGTTGGCGGCCGAGCAGCTGAAGCTTTCTTT	CSVEVGGRAAEAFF
NA	TRBV27	TRBD1	TRBJ1-2	TGTGCCAGCAGCCTAAGGACAGGGGCATACTATGGCTACACCTTC	CASSLRTGAYYGYTF
NA	TRBV11-2	TRBD1	TRBJ2-2	TGTGCCAGCAGCTGGACAGGGGCGAACACCGGGGAGCTGTTTTTT	CASSWTGANTGELFF
once	TRBV6-1	NA	TRBJ2-7	TGTGCCAGCAGTGATCCTGGACATCACGGCTCCTACGAGCAGTACTTC	CASSDPGHHGSYEQYF